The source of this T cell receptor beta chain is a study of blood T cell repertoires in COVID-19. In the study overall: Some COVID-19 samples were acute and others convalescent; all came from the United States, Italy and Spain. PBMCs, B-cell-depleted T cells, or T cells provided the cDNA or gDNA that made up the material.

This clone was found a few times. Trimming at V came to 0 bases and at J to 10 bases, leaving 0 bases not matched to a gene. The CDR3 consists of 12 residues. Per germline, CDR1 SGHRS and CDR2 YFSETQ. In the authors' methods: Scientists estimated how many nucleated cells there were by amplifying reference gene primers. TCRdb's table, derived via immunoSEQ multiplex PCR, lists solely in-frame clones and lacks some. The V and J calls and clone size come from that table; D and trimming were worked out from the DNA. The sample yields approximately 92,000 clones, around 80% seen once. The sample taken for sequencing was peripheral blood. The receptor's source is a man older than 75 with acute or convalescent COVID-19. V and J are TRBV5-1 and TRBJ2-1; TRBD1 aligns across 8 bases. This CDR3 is CASSLDRGEQFF. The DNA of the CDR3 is TGCGCCAGCAGCTTGGACAGGGGGGAGCAGTTCTTC.